This TCR beta chain was profiled in a study of Graves' ophthalmopathy and Graves' hyperthyroidism. The authors amplified TCR beta CDR3 regions, and they did so from RNA transcripts for repertoire sequencing. Scientists carried out first-round RT-PCR using HTBI primers and then a second-round multiplex PCR. TCRdb processed the multiplex PCR reads anew with MiXCR; each CDR3 protein has one entry. The data contain approximately 640,000 distinct CDR3 sequences, roughly two fifths of them singletons. Trimming cost V 3 bases and J 14 bases; bases outside gene matches: 7. CDR3 length: 13 amino acids. Germline lookup yields CDR1 KGHDR and CDR2 SFDVKD. Active ophthalmopathy (CAS at least 3, NOSPECS at least 4), lasting under 3 months.

The receptor was isolated from an adult man with Graves' ophthalmopathy. Sequenced input: peripheral blood. The chain links TRBV24-1 to TRBJ1-5; 9 nucleotides agree with TRBD1. CDR3 bases: TGTGCCACCAGTGATAACAGGGGGCTCTACGAGCATTTT. This translates into CATSDNRGLYEHF.